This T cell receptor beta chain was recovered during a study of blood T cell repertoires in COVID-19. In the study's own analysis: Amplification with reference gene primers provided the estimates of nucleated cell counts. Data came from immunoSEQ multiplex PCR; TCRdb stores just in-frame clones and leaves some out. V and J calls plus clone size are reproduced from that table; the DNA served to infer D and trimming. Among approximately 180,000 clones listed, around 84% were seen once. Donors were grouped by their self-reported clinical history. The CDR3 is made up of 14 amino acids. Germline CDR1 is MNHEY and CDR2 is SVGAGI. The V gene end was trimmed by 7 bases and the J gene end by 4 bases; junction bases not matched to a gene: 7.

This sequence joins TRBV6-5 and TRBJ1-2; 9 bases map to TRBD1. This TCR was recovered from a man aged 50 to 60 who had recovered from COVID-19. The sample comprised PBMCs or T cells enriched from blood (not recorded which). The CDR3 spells CASTSDRGIYGYTF. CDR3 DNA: TGTGCCAGCACCTCGGACAGGGGCATCTATGGCTACACCTTC.